What follows are 20 T cell receptor beta chains derived from one specimen sequenced in a study of early T cells in non-severe SARS-CoV-2 infection. TCRdb independently ran MiXCR on the 5' RACE reads; one entry per CDR3 protein. The sample has about 55,000 distinct CDR3 sequences; around 12% are singletons. Material: whole blood. These receptors were obtained from an adult who was a healthcare worker with PCR-confirmed SARS-CoV-2 infection or an uninfected control (not recorded which).

This clonotype was recorded at least ten times. The rearrangement joins TRBV7-9 to TRBJ2-3; no clear D. This CDR3 has 12 amino acids. V lost 6 bases and J 0 bases, leaving 4 bases between the germline ends. Germline V lookup: CDR1 SEHNR, CDR2 FQNEAQ (reference sequence). The CDR3 sequence: CASRESTDTQYF. In DNA, the CDR3 is TGTGCCAGCAGAGAAAGCACAGATACGCAGTATTTT.

This clonotype came up many times. CDR3 amino acids: CASSSSGQGEAFF. The CDR3 bases are TGTGCCAGCAGCTCAAGCGGACAGGGTGAAGCTTTCTTT. The chain links TRBV7-2 to TRBJ1-1, with 8 nucleotides matching TRBD1. This CDR3 contains 13 residues. The V gene's germline CDR1 is SGHTA and CDR2 FQGNSA. V shed 4 bases and J 7 bases; nucleotides not matched to a gene: 5. Using reference TRBV7-2 and TRBJ1-1 for the parts outside the CDR3, the full variable domain is GAGVSQSPSNKVTEKGKDVELRCDPISGHTALYWYRQSLGQGLEFLIYFQGNSAPDKSGLPSDRFSAERTGGSVSTLTIQRTQQEDSAVYLCASSSSGQGEAFFGQGTRLTVV.

The chain carries TRBV25-1 and TRBJ1-1; a weak D match, TRBD1 (6 bases). Germline V CDR1 and CDR2: MGHDK, SYGVNS. This CDR3 comprises 13 residues. Trimming cost V 6 bases and J 2 bases, with 10 bases left between them. The CDR3 DNA is TGTGCCAGCAGGGGACACCTCAACACTGAAGCTTTCTTT. Translation: CASRGHLNTEAFF.

The chain couples TRBV6-1 to TRBJ2-3; 14 bases align to TRBD2. After removal of 4 bases from V and 4 bases from J, the junction contained 1 base not matched to a gene. The CDR3 extends over 15 amino acids. Per the germline V gene, CDR1 is MNHNS and CDR2 is SASEGT. The CDR3 sequence: CASSGLAGGPDTQYF. As DNA, the CDR3 is TGTGCCAGCAGTGGACTAGCGGGAGGGCCAGATACGCAGTATTTT.

The table lists this clonotype with a few counts. This chain links TRBV18 with TRBJ2-3; D is unresolved. Looked up from germline, CDR1 is KGHSH and CDR2 is LQKENI. Trimming removed 2 bases from V and 2 bases from J, with 11 bases in between. The CDR3 is 15 amino acids. The chain's CDR3 is CASSPYLEFTDTQYF. CDR3 bases: TGTGCCAGCTCACCATATTTGGAATTCACAGATACGCAGTATTTT. The full variable domain, with the rest looked up from reference TRBV18 and TRBJ2-3, is NAGVMQNPRHLVRRRGQEARLRCSPMKGHSHVYWYRQLPEEGLKFMVYLQKENIIDESGMPKERFSAEFPKEGPSILRIQQVVRGDSAAYFCASSPYLEFTDTQYFGPGTRLTVL.

This clonotype was seen a handful of times. The chain carries TRBV7-9 and TRBJ1-4; D perhaps matches TRBD1 (5 bases). The CDR3 is 14 residues long. The ends were cut back, 6 bases at V and 7 bases at J, with 15 bases in the middle. The germline gives CDR1 SEHNR, CDR2 FQNEAQ (reference sequence). The DNA for the CDR3 is TGTGCCAGCAGTCGCTCAGGGAAGGGTGAAAAACTGTTTTTT. Its protein product is CASSRSGKGEKLFF.

This clonotype was recorded many times. The chain uses TRBV28 and TRBJ1-4; TRBD1 might be the D (5 bases). The CDR3 has 13 amino acids. V was trimmed by 7 bases and J by 2 bases, leaving 8 bases between them. Germline values: CDR1 MDHEN, CDR2 SYDVKM. The CDR3 coding sequence is TGTGCCAGCACGGGGGGGACTAATGAAAAACTGTTTTTT. Translating gives CASTGGTNEKLFF.

This chain connects TRBV6-6 to TRBJ2-7; 7 nucleotides line up with TRBD1. The junction had 8 bases not matched to a gene; V was cut back by 3 bases and J by 0 bases. CDR1 and CDR2 (germline): MNHNY, SVGAGI (reference sequence). This CDR3 comprises 16 residues. The DNA for the CDR3 is TGTGCCAGCAGTTATTTCGGACAGGCCGCCTCCTACGAGCAGTACTTC. Translation gives CASSYFGQAASYEQYF.

The chain uses TRBV4-1 and TRBJ1-5, with D perhaps matching TRBD1 (6 bases). The CDR3 is 13 residues long. Trimming shortened V by 1 base and J by 6 bases, and 7 bases separated the two germline ends. CDR1 MGHRA and CDR2 YSYEKL come from the germline V gene. The CDR3 DNA is TGCGCCAGCAGCCAAGTAGGGGGTCAGCCCCAGCATTTT. This gives the protein CASSQVGGQPQHF.

This clonotype occurred many times. The chain uses TRBV7-2 and TRBJ2-5, with 8 bases identical to TRBD1. The J segment lost 5 bases and the V segment lost 1 base, leaving 3 bases of the junction unmatched. The CDR3 spans 14 residues. CDR1 and CDR2 (germline): SGHTA, FQGNSA. The chain's CDR3 is CASSLGAGGETQYF. The CDR3 bases are TGTGCCAGCAGCTTAGGAGCAGGGGGCGAGACCCAGTACTTC.

This clonotype has at least ten counts. The chain employs TRBV7-9 and TRBJ1-1; no definite D call. The CDR3 is 13 amino acids. The germline V gene has CDR1 SEHNR and CDR2 FQNEAQ (reference sequence). Trimming shortened V by 5 bases and J by 1 base, and 8 bases separated the two germline ends. The CDR3 here is CASSEGPNTEAFF. In DNA, the CDR3 is TGTGCCAGCAGCGAAGGGCCGAACACTGAAGCTTTCTTT.

This clonotype is classed as medium-sized. The chain uses TRBV29-1 and TRBJ2-3; 12 bases align to TRBD1. The CDR3 is 17 residues long. Germline loops: CDR1 SQVTM, CDR2 ANQGSEA. CDR3 region: CNPGTGGAGGTTDTQYF. For the CDR3, the DNA is TGCAATCCCGGGACAGGGGGCGCGGGCGGCACCACAGATACGCAGTATTTT.

CDR3 DNA: TGTGCCAGCAGTAAGGCGTTGAACACTGAAGCTTTCTTT. Translating gives CASSKALNTEAFF. The gene calls are TRBV6-1 and TRBJ1-1; D gene ambiguous. The CDR3 sequence is 13 residues long. The germline V gene has CDR1 MNHNS and CDR2 SASEGT. V was clipped by 5 bases and J by 0 bases, with 7 bases between them.

This clonotype was found a few times. This chain uses TRBV6-5 with TRBJ2-2; D is perhaps TRBD1 (6 bases). The germline V gene has CDR1 MNHEY and CDR2 SVGAGI. The CDR3 has 15 residues. The V and J ends lost 6 bases and 3 bases respectively, with 14 bases between them. CDR3 bases: TGTGCCAGCAGGATTTCCAGGGGATACACCGGGGAGCTGTTTTTT. Residues: CASRISRGYTGELFF.

This clonotype appeared a few times. In nucleotides, the CDR3 is TGCAGCGTAGCGACAGGTTATAGCAATCAGCCCCAGCATTTT. This encodes CSVATGYSNQPQHF. The rearrangement links TRBV29-1 to TRBJ1-5; D is perhaps TRBD1 (6 bases). CDR1 is SQVTM, CDR2 ANQGSEA, per germline. This CDR3 contains 14 residues. The V end lost 6 bases, the J end lost 0 bases, and 12 bases lay between the germline ends.

This clonotype was counted ten times or more. J is TRBJ2-1 and V is TRBV19, with 13 bases lining up with TRBD2. The germline V gene has CDR1 LNHDA and CDR2 SQIVND (reference sequence). The V gene end was trimmed by 6 bases and the J gene end by 6 bases; junction bases not matched to a gene: 5. This CDR3 spans 15 amino acids. For the CDR3, the DNA is TGTGCCAGTAGCCTACTAGCGGGAGGGCGCAATGAGCAGTTCTTC. The encoded protein is CASSLLAGGRNEQFF.

The J gene is TRBJ2-7, the V gene TRBV6-1, with TRBD1 matching over 9 bases. The CDR3 has 13 amino acids. V lost 3 bases, J lost 7 bases, and 4 bases stayed unmatched. In germline, CDR1 is MNHNS, CDR2 SASEGT. The CDR3 coding sequence is TGTGCCAGCAGTGAGGGGACAGGGAGGGAGCAGTACTTC. Its translation is CASSEGTGREQYF.

In DNA, the CDR3 is TGCAGTGCTAGCCGGACTAGCGGGGAACAAGAGACCCAGTACTTC. Its translation: CSASRTSGEQETQYF. The chain couples TRBV20-1 to TRBJ2-5, with 12 bases matching TRBD2. Trimming removed 3 bases from V and 2 bases from J; junction bases left unmatched: 4. Germline CDR1 is DFQATT and CDR2 is SNEGSKA (reference sequence). This CDR3 has 15 residues.

V gene TRBV20-1 combines with J gene TRBJ2-1; no definite D call. CDR1 and CDR2 (germline): DFQATT, SNEGSKA (reference sequence). CDR3 size: 13 residues. V lost 5 bases and J 0 bases, leaving 8 bases between the germline ends. The CDR3 nucleotides are TGCAGTGCTCGCCCGAGCTCCTACAATGAGCAGTTCTTC. This gives the protein CSARPSSYNEQFF.

This clonotype has more than one count but fewer than ten. The V gene is TRBV3-1, the J gene TRBJ2-3; 10 nucleotides match TRBD2. The CDR3 extends over 15 amino acids. V dropped 4 bases and J dropped 6; count of bases not matched to a gene: 7. The germline CDR1 and CDR2 sequences are LGHDT and YNNKEL (reference sequence). The CDR3 bases are TGTGCCAGCAGCCCTCAAGCGGGAGGGTGGGATACGCAGTATTTT. Amino acids: CASSPQAGGWDTQYF.